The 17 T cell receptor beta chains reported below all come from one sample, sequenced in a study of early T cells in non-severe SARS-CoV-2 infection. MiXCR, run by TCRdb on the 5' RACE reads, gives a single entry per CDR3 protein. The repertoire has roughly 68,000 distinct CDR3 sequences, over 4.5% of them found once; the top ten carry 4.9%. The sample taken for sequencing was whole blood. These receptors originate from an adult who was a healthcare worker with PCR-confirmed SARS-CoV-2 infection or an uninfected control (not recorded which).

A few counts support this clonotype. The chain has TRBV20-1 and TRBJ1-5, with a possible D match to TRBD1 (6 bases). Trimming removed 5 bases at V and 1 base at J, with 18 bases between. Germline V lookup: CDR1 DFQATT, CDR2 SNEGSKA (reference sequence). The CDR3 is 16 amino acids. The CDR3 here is CSAATGFEGSNQPQHF. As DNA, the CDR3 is TGCAGTGCTGCCACAGGGTTTGAAGGGAGCAATCAGCCCCAGCATTTT.

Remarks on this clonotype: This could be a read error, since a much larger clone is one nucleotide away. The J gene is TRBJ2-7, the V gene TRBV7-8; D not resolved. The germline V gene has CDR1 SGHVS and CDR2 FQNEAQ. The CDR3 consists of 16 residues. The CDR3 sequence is CASSLLGRTSSYEQCF. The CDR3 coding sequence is TGTGCCAGCAGCTTATTGGGCAGGACCAGCTCCTACGAGCAGTGCTTC.

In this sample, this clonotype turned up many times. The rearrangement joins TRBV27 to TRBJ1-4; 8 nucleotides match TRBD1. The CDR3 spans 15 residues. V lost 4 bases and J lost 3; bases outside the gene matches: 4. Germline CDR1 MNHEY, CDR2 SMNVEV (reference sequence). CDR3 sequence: CASSSEGQANEKLFF. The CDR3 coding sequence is TGTGCCAGCAGTTCCGAGGGACAGGCTAATGAAAAACTGTTTTTT.

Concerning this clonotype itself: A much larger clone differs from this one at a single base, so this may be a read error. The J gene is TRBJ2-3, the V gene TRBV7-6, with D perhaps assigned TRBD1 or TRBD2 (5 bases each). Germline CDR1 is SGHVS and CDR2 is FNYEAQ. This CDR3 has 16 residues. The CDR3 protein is CASNLTTGDEAATQYF. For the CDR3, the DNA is TGTGCCAGCAACTTAACCACCGGGGACGAGGCGGCTACGCAGTATTTT. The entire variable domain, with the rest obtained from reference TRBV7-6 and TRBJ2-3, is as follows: GAGVSQSPRYKVTKRGQDVALRCDPISGHVSLYWYRQALGQGPEFLTYFNYEAQQDKSGLPNDRFSAERPEGSISTLTIQRTEQRDSAMYRCASNLTTGDEAATQYFGPGTRLTVL.

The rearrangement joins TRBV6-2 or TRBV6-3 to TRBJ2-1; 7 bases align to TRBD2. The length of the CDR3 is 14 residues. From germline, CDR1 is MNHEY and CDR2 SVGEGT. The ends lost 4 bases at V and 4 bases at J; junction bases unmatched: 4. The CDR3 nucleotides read TGTGCCAGCAGTTGGGTAGCGGGTTACAATGAGCAGTTCTTC. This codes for CASSWVAGYNEQFF.

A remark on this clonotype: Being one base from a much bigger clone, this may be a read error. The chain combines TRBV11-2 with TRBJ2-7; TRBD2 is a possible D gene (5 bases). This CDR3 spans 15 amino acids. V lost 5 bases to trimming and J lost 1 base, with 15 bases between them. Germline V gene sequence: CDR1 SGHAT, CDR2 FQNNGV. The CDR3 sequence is CASSHTDWASYEQYF. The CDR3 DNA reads TGTGCCAGCAGCCACACGGACTGGGCATCCTACGAGCAGTACTTC.

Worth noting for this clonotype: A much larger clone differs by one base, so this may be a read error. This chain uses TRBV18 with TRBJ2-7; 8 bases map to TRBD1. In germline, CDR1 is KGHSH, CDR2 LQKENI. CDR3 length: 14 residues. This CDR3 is CVSSPGQGVDEQYF. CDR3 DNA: TGTGTCAGCTCACCAGGACAGGGAGTAGACGAGCAGTACTTC.

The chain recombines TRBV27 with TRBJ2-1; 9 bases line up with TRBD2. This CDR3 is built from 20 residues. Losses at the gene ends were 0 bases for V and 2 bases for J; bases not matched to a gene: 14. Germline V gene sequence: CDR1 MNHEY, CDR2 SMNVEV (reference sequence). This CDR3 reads CASSLSGGPSGRNPYNEQFF. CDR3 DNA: TGTGCCAGCAGTTTATCAGGTGGTCCCAGCGGGAGGAATCCCTACAATGAGCAGTTCTTC.

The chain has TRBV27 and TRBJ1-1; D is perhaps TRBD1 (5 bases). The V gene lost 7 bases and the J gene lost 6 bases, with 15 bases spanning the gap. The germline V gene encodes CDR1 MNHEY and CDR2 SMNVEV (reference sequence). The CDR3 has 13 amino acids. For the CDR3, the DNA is TGTGCCAGCACCCCGTCGGGGGGAGCTGAAGCTTTCTTT. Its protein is CASTPSGGAEAFF.

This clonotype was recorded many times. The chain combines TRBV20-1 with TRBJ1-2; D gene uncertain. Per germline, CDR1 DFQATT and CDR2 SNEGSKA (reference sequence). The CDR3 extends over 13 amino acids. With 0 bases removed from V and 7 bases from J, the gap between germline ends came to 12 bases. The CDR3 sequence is CSARDPQERGYTF. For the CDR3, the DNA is TGCAGTGCTAGAGATCCCCAGGAGCGTGGCTACACCTTC.

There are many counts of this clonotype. The CDR3 region is CSDTNSYTDTQYF. CDR3 nucleotides: TGCAGCGACACTAACTCCTACACAGATACGCAGTATTTT. The chain links TRBV29-1 to TRBJ2-3; D is unclear. V was clipped by 7 bases and J by 2 bases, with 13 bases between them. This CDR3 has 13 amino acids. Germline CDR1 SQVTM, CDR2 ANQGSEA.

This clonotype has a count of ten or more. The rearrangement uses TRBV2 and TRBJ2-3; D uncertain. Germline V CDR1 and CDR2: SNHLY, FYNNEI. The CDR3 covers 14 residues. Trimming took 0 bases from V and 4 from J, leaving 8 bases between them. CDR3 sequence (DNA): TGTGCCAGCAGTGAAGCGCGCCAGGCAGATACGCAGTATTTT. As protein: CASSEARQADTQYF.

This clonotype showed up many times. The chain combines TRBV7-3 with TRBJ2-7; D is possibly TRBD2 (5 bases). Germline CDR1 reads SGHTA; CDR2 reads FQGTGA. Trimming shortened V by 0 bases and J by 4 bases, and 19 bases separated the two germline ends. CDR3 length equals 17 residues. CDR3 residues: CASSLTGEGDYKYEQYF. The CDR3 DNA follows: TGTGCCAGCAGCTTAACCGGAGAGGGAGACTATAAATACGAGCAGTACTTC.

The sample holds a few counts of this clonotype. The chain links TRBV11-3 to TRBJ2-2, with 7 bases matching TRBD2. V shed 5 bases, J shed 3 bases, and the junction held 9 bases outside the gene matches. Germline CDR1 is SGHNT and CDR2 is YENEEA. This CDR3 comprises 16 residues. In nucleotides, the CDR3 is TGTGCCAGCAGCCCAAGGCGGGGGTCTGACACCGGGGAGCTGTTTTTT. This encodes CASSPRRGSDTGELFF.

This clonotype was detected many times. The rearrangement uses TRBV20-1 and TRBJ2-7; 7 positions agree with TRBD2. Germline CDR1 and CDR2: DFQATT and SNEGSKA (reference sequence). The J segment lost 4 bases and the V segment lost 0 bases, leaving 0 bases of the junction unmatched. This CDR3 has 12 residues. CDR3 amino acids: CSARDGRYEQYF. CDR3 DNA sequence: TGCAGTGCTAGAGACGGGAGGTACGAGCAGTACTTC.

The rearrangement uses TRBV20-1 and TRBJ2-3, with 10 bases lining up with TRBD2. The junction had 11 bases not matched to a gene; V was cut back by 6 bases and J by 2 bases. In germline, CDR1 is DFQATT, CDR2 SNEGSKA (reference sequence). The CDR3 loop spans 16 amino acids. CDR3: CSADGSGGANTDTQYF. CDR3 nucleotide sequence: TGCAGTGCGGACGGGAGCGGGGGGGCAAACACAGATACGCAGTATTTT.

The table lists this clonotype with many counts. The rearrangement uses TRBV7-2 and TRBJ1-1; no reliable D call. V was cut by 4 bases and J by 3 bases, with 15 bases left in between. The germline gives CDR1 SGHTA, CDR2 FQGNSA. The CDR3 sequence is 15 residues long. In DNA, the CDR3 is TGTGCCAGCAGCTCCTGGTTTCGGCGGGACACTGAAGCTTTCTTT. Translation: CASSSWFRRDTEAFF.